These T cell receptor beta chains were read from a single sample in a study of T cell changes during pregnancy in multiple sclerosis. Measured with immunoSEQ multiplex PCR; TCRdb has only the in-frame clones, and not every one. Here the sample spans about 40,000 clones, roughly 92% being singletons. The source material was CD4+ T cells from peripheral blood mononuclear cells, sampled before pregnancy. These receptors were taken from a female donor with multiple sclerosis, enrolled in a pregnancy study. Both conserved end residues are part of each CDR3. The D gene is left open where the match is weak. The size field is filled for only some rows; it gives once, few, many or a size class.

TRBD1 TRBJ1-4 . TRBV7-9 CASSLQGAGEKLFF TGTGCCAGCAGCCTACAGGGGGCCGGTGAAAAACTGTTTTTT
TRBD1 TRBJ2-3 . TRBV4-1 CASSQDGQGVDTQYF TGCGCCAGCAGCCAAGATGGGCAGGGGGTAGATACGCAGTATTTT
. TRBJ2-1 . TRBV5-1 CASSSPRPSTVGSYNEQFF TGCGCCAGCAGCTCCCCACGCCCTAGCACCGTCGGCTCCTACAATGAGCAGTTCTTC
. TRBJ2-5 . TRBV12-5 CASGLSGRQETQYF TGTGCTAGTGGTTTGAGCGGCAGGCAAGAGACCCAGTACTTC
. TRBJ2-7 . TRBV6-5 CASSSPTVLYEQYF TGTGCCAGCAGCTCGCCGACAGTCCTCTACGAGCAGTACTTC
TRBD2 TRBJ2-7 . TRBV5-1 CASSWTLAGPPYEQYF TGCGCCAGCAGCTGGACCTTAGCGGGACCACCCTACGAGCAGTACTTC
TRBD1 TRBJ2-6 . TRBV4-3 CASSQFLQGTGANVLTF TGCGCCAGCAGCCAATTTCTACAGGGGACTGGGGCCAACGTCCTGACTTTC
. TRBJ2-7 . TRBV30 CAWSVSYLSYEQYF TGTGCCTGGAGTGTAAGCTACCTCTCCTACGAGCAGTACTTC
. TRBJ1-1 . TRBV30 CAWSFTKEQGNTEAFF TGTGCCTGGAGTTTCACCAAAGAACAGGGGAACACTGAAGCTTTCTTT
. TRBJ2-1 . TRBV5-1 CASSLASSYNEQFF TGCGCCAGCAGCTTGGCCAGCTCCTACAATGAGCAGTTCTTC
TRBD2 TRBJ2-7 . TRBV5-6 CASSRGPGGEAYEQYF TGTGCCAGCAGCAGGGGACCGGGGGGAGAGGCCTACGAGCAGTACTTC
TRBD2 TRBJ2-3 . TRBV7-2 CASSLGLAGTDTQYF TGTGCCAGCAGCCTGGGACTAGCGGGTACAGATACGCAGTATTTT
. TRBJ2-7 . TRBV7-2 CASSLPGLYEQYF TGTGCCAGCAGCTTACCGGGATTATACGAGCAGTACTTC
TRBD2 TRBJ2-1 few TRBV18 CASSPLPTSGRTGHNEQFF TGTGCCAGCTCACCACTGCCAACTAGCGGGAGGACGGGTCACAATGAGCAGTTCTTC
. TRBJ2-7 . TRBV6-5 CASSYSRGSNEQYF TGTGCCAGCAGTTATAGCAGGGGTTCCAACGAGCAGTACTTC